Following are 28 T cell receptor beta chains from one sample sequenced in a study of OX40 agonist ivuxolimab in advanced cancers. Profiling relied on immunoSEQ multiplex PCR, and the TCRdb table lists in-frame clones only, not all of them. This sample yields 55,000 to 70,000 clones, of which less than 90% are seen a single time; 4.6% belongs to the top ten. This sample comprised CD4+ or CD8+ T cells sorted from blood, obtained in a trial of the OX40 agonist ivuxolimab. All receptors come from an adult with an advanced solid tumor such as melanoma, head and neck, liver or kidney cancer.

This chain links TRBV7-3 with TRBJ2-2, with a tentative D call TRBD2 (6 bases). CDR3 size: 13 residues. V lost 2 bases to trimming and J lost 6 bases, with 7 bases between them. Germline V gene data show CDR1 as SGHTA and CDR2 as FQGTGA. The CDR3 here is CASSLGGAGELFF. DNA for the CDR3: TGTGCCAGCAGCTTAGGAGGGGCCGGGGAGCTGTTTTTT. Full variable domain (remainder filled in from reference TRBV7-3 and TRBJ2-2): GAGVSQTPSNKVTEKGKYVELRCDPISGHTALYWYRQSLGQGPEFLIYFQGTGAADDSGLPNDRFFAVRPEGSVSTLKIQRTERGDSAVYLCASSLGGAGELFFGEGSRLTVL.

The V call is TRBV18, the J call TRBJ1-4; TRBD1 agrees at 9 bases. Germline CDR1 and CDR2: KGHSH and LQKENI. Losses at the gene ends were 2 bases for V and 6 bases for J; bases not matched to a gene: 7. The length of the CDR3 is 16 residues. The DNA for the CDR3 is TGTGCCAGCTCACCAGGACAGGGGAGGCCTGATGAAAAACTGTTTTTT. This sequence encodes CASSPGQGRPDEKLFF. The full variable domain, in which reference TRBV18 and TRBJ1-4 provide the parts outside the CDR3, is NAGVMQNPRHLVRRRGQEARLRCSPMKGHSHVYWYRQLPEEGLKFMVYLQKENIIDESGMPKERFSAEFPKEGPSILRIQQVVRGDSAAYFCASSPGQGRPDEKLFFGSGTQLSVL.

This clone was recorded once. The rearrangement joins TRBV18 to TRBJ1-5; 7 nucleotides agree with TRBD1. Germline V gene data show CDR1 as KGHSH and CDR2 as LQKENI. J lost 0 bases, V lost 5 bases, and 4 bases had no gene match. This CDR3 is built from 15 residues. CDR3 loop: CASSSGQVSNQPQHF. CDR3 nucleotides: TGTGCCAGCTCATCAGGACAGGTTAGCAATCAGCCCCAGCATTTT.

V and J are TRBV7-6 and TRBJ2-7; the match to TRBD1 covers 8 bases. With V trimmed by 3 bases and J by 3 bases, 4 bases remained unmatched. The CDR3 runs 14 residues. Germline V gene sequence: CDR1 SGHVS, CDR2 FNYEAQ. The CDR3 reads CASSFADRDYEQYF. CDR3 in DNA: TGTGCCAGCAGCTTCGCGGACAGGGACTACGAGCAGTACTTC.

The chain uses TRBV7-2 and TRBJ1-2, with D hard to call. Germline V CDR1 and CDR2: SGHTA, FQGNSA. The CDR3 runs to 14 residues. V gave up 1 base and J gave up 0 bases, with 6 bases separating them. CDR3 region: CASSLGGANYGYTF. The CDR3 nucleotides read TGTGCCAGCAGCTTAGGGGGAGCTAACTATGGCTACACCTTC. Drawing the rest from reference TRBV7-2 and TRBJ1-2, the complete variable domain is GAGVSQSPSNKVTEKGKDVELRCDPISGHTALYWYRQSLGQGLEFLIYFQGNSAPDKSGLPSDRFSAERTGGSVSTLTIQRTQQEDSAVYLCASSLGGANYGYTFGSGTRLTVV.

The chain couples TRBV2 to TRBJ2-1; 8 bases agree with TRBD1. After removal of 4 bases from V and 6 bases from J, the junction contained 5 bases not matched to a gene. This CDR3 is 14 amino acids long. CDR1 is SNHLY, CDR2 FYNNEI, per germline. CDR3 nucleotides: TGTGCCAGCAGTGCTGGACAGGGACGCAATGAGCAGTTCTTC. Amino acids: CASSAGQGRNEQFF.

This chain uses TRBV5-6 with TRBJ2-5, with 8 bases lining up with TRBD1. The J call may be faulty, since TRBJ2-7 better matches the DNA end. This CDR3 has 13 residues. Per germline, CDR1 SGHDT and CDR2 YYEEEE. DNA of the CDR3: TGTGCCAGCAGCTTTGCAGGGACAGGCGAGCAGTACTTC. Its translation: CASSFAGTGEQYF.

The chain joins TRBV28 to TRBJ1-1; D gene ambiguous. The ends were cut back, 2 bases at V and 3 bases at J, with 4 bases in the middle. The CDR3 covers 12 residues. Germline CDR1 MDHEN, CDR2 SYDVKM. For the CDR3, the DNA is TGTGCCAGCAGTTTACTGGACACTGAAGCTTTCTTT. It specifies CASSLLDTEAFF.

The V call is TRBV5-1, the J call TRBJ2-1; TRBD2 matches 7 bases. Losses at the gene ends were 2 bases for V and 9 bases for J; bases not matched to a gene: 14. From germline, CDR1 is SGHRS and CDR2 YFSETQ. This CDR3 is 16 amino acids long. Written as DNA, the CDR3 is TGCGCCAGCAGCTTTCCGCGGGGGAGGGCCGGAGGTGAGCAGTTCTTC. It encodes CASSFPRGRAGGEQFF.

The CDR3 nucleotides read TGTGCCAGCAGGCAAACCCGGGCGGTGTCTAGCGGGACCTACGAGCAGTACTTC. This translates into CASRQTRAVSSGTYEQYF. The V gene is TRBV7-8, the J gene TRBJ2-7; TRBD2 aligns across 9 bases. Looked up from germline, CDR1 is SGHVS and CDR2 is FQNEAQ. The CDR3 consists of 18 residues. The junction had 17 bases not matched to a gene; V was cut back by 6 bases and J by 2 bases.

The J gene is TRBJ2-5, the V gene TRBV5-1; the D gene is possibly TRBD2 (6 bases). There are 15 residues in the CDR3. Germline-derived CDR1 and CDR2 are SGHRS and YFSETQ. The V and J ends lost 6 bases and 3 bases respectively, with 18 bases between them. CDR3 in amino acids: CASMGGEKPKETQYF. As DNA, the CDR3 is TGCGCCAGCATGGGGGGAGAGAAACCTAAAGAGACCCAGTACTTC.

The CDR3 region is CASAPVGPFSGNTIYF. The CDR3 DNA is TGTGCCAGCGCCCCCGTGGGCCCTTTCAGCGGAAACACCATATATTTT. V usage is TRBV25-1 and J usage is TRBJ1-3; D is undetermined. This CDR3 comprises 16 residues. The V gene lost 8 bases and the J gene lost 4 bases, with 21 bases spanning the gap. The germline V gene has CDR1 MGHDK and CDR2 SYGVNS.

The V call is TRBV2, the J call TRBJ2-2; 9 positions agree with TRBD1. The CDR3 contains 15 residues. V lost 5 bases, J lost 2 bases, and 3 bases stayed unmatched. CDR1 SNHLY and CDR2 FYNNEI come from the germline V gene. CDR3 sequence (DNA): TGTGCCAGCAGTCGACAGGGGGACAACACCGGGGAGCTGTTTTTT. This gives the protein CASSRQGDNTGELFF.

J is TRBJ2-3 and V is TRBV7-9; a possible D gene is TRBD1 (6 bases). V lost 3 bases and J lost 3, with 10 bases in between. Germline CDR1 and CDR2: SEHNR and FQNEAQ (reference sequence). The CDR3 is made up of 14 amino acids. In nucleotides, the CDR3 is TGTGCCAGCAGCTTGGGGGCCCTAACAGATACGCAGTATTTT. This translates into CASSLGALTDTQYF.

The chain joins TRBV7-9 to TRBJ2-5, with 9 positions matching TRBD2. V lost 1 base, J lost 5 bases, and 5 bases stayed unmatched. CDR3 length equals 15 residues. The germline CDR1 and CDR2 sequences are SEHNR and FQNEAQ (reference sequence). Here the CDR3 reads CASSLVAGGPETQYF. The DNA for the CDR3 is TGTGCCAGCAGCTTAGTTGCGGGGGGGCCGGAGACCCAGTACTTC.

The gene calls are TRBV29-1 and TRBJ1-1; D remains unclear. The germline gives CDR1 SQVTM, CDR2 ANQGSEA. CDR3 length: 13 residues. Trimming removed 5 bases at V and 3 bases at J, with 13 bases between. This CDR3 reads CSVFRDPYTEAFF. As DNA, the CDR3 is TGCAGCGTTTTTCGGGATCCATACACTGAAGCTTTCTTT. The variable domain in full, completed from reference TRBV29-1 and TRBJ1-1, reads SAVISQKPSRDICQRGTSLTIQCQVDSQVTMMFWYRQQPGQSLTLIATANQGSEATYESGFVIDKFPISRPNLTFSTLTVSNMSPEDSSIYLCSVFRDPYTEAFFGQGTRLTVV.

V and J are TRBV15 and TRBJ2-5; D is unclear. This CDR3 region has 15 residues. Germline V gene sequence: CDR1 LNHNV, CDR2 YYDKDF (reference sequence). V was clipped by 4 bases and J by 4 bases, with 16 bases between them. The CDR3 sequence: CATSNFGQIGETQYF. The CDR3 DNA reads as TGTGCCACCAGCAACTTCGGCCAGATCGGAGAGACCCAGTACTTC.

V gene TRBV28 combines with J gene TRBJ1-1; D possibly corresponds to TRBD1 (5 bases). This CDR3 has 19 residues. With 11 bases removed from V and 4 bases from J, the gap between germline ends came to 35 bases. Germline V gives CDR1 MDHEN, CDR2 SYDVKM. The CDR3 coding sequence is TGTGCCCCCGTATCTATTCAGGAGTTGGGGCAGGTTCGGGGCACTGAAGCTTTCTTT. This codes for CAPVSIQELGQVRGTEAFF.

This clone has only one observation. One base away lies a much larger clone, so this may be a sequencing read error. Different DNA sequences within this sample yield the same CDR3. V usage is TRBV19 and J usage is TRBJ1-2, with 10 bases fitting TRBD1. Germline loops: CDR1 LNHDA, CDR2 SQIVND (reference sequence). This CDR3 is built from 14 residues. The CDR3 sequence is CASSLGTGDYGYTF. The CDR3 DNA sequence: TGCGCCAGTAGTTTGGGGACAGGGGACTATGGCTACACCTTC. The full variable domain, its missing parts supplied by reference TRBV19 and TRBJ1-2, is DGGITQSPKYLFRKEGQNVTLSCEQNLNHDAMYWYRQDPGQGLRLIYYSQIVNDFQKGDIAEGYSVSREKKESFPLTVTSAQKNPTAFYLCASSLGTGDYGYTFGSGTRLTVV.

The rearrangement links TRBV19 to TRBJ1-2; D gene unclear. V was cut by 3 bases and J by 3 bases, with 11 bases left in between. The CDR3 extends over 14 amino acids. From germline, CDR1 is LNHDA and CDR2 SQIVND (reference sequence). The DNA of the CDR3 is TGTGCCAGTAGTATTTTGGGCCACGACTATGGCTACACCTTC. Translating it yields CASSILGHDYGYTF. Drawing the rest from reference TRBV19 and TRBJ1-2, the complete variable domain is DGGITQSPKYLFRKEGQNVTLSCEQNLNHDAMYWYRQDPGQGLRLIYYSQIVNDFQKGDIAEGYSVSREKKESFPLTVTSAQKNPTAFYLCASSILGHDYGYTFGSGTRLTVV.

This clone was seen only once. The chain has TRBV29-1 and TRBJ2-1; D call uncertain. The CDR3 covers 12 residues. Germline CDR1 SQVTM, CDR2 ANQGSEA. The V end lost 4 bases, the J end lost 4 bases, and 8 bases lay between the germline ends. The CDR3 coding sequence is TGCAGCGTTGGGACGCAATACAATGAGCAGTTCTTC. Translated: CSVGTQYNEQFF.

The V gene is TRBV10-3, the J gene TRBJ1-3, with D maybe TRBD1 (5 bases). V was trimmed by 4 bases and J by 4 bases, leaving 11 bases between them. The germline CDR1 and CDR2 sequences are ENHRY and SYGVKD. This CDR3 is built from 14 residues. This CDR3 reads CAISGGGRGNTIYF. The CDR3, as DNA: TGTGCCATCAGTGGGGGGGGACGAGGAAACACCATATATTTT.

The V gene is TRBV2, the J gene TRBJ2-7; maybe TRBD1 (7 bases). The CDR3 consists of 14 residues. Germline V CDR1 and CDR2: SNHLY, FYNNEI. The ends were cut back, 7 bases at V and 4 bases at J, with 17 bases in the middle. CDR3 DNA sequence: TGTGCCAGCACCGGAAGGACAGGAGGGTACGAGCAGTACTTC. Protein sequence: CASTGRTGGYEQYF. Full variable domain (missing parts from reference TRBV2 and TRBJ2-7): EPEVTQTPSHQVTQMGQEVILRCVPISNHLYFYWYRQILGQKVEFLVSFYNNEISEKSEIFDDQFSVERPDGSNFTLKIRSTKLEDSAMYFCASTGRTGGYEQYFGPGTRLTVT.

The chain combines TRBV2 with TRBJ2-3, with D possibly TRBD1 on 5 matching bases. The CDR3 has 14 residues. The V and J ends lost 1 base and 13 bases respectively, with 18 bases between them. Germline lookup yields CDR1 SNHLY and CDR2 FYNNEI. The CDR3, as DNA: TGTGCCAGCAGTGAAGAACAGGCAATCCCCGTCGAGTATTTT. This sequence encodes CASSEEQAIPVEYF.

This clone was detected a few times. V is TRBV27 and J is TRBJ2-7, with TRBD1 matching 8 bases. CDR3 length: 12 amino acids. J gave up 6 bases and V 5 bases, and 3 bases lay outside the gene matches. Germline loops: CDR1 MNHEY, CDR2 SMNVEV (reference sequence). This chain's CDR3 is CASSPGQAEQYF. The CDR3 DNA reads as TGTGCCAGCAGTCCGGGACAGGCCGAGCAGTACTTC.

This rearrangement joins TRBV7-3 to TRBJ2-7, with 9 bases identical to TRBD2. CDR3 length: 15 residues. Trimming at V came to 3 bases and at J to 4 bases, leaving 7 bases not matched to a gene. The germline gives CDR1 SGHTA, CDR2 FQGTGA. This chain's CDR3 is CASSLGGRAAYEQYF. In DNA, the CDR3 is TGTGCCAGCAGCTTGGGCGGGAGGGCCGCTTACGAGCAGTACTTC.

This clone is labeled medium-sized. The CDR3 loop is CASSPSGTGDPRRNSPLHF. The CDR3 DNA follows: TGTGCCAGCAGCCCATCTGGGACAGGGGACCCGCGTCGGAATTCACCCCTCCACTTT. The chain recombines TRBV7-6 with TRBJ1-6; 10 bases match TRBD1. The junction had 17 bases not matched to a gene; V was cut back by 5 bases and J by 7 bases. CDR3 length: 19 amino acids. Germline values: CDR1 SGHVS, CDR2 FNYEAQ.

The rearrangement uses TRBV18 and TRBJ2-7, with 7 positions matching TRBD2. In germline, CDR1 is KGHSH, CDR2 LQKENI. Germline trimming cut 5 bases from V and 9 bases from J; bases unmatched to any gene: 4. The CDR3 runs to 11 residues. The CDR3 sequence: CASSAGLRQYF. Written as DNA, the CDR3 is TGTGCCAGCTCAGCGGGACTAAGGCAGTACTTC.